This TCR beta chain was identified during a study of patients and donors after allogeneic stem cell transplantation. TCRdb processed the RT-PCR reads anew with MiXCR; each CDR3 protein has one entry. Seen here are 800,000 to 1,000,000 distinct CDR3 sequences, about a sixth observed once, and the top ten hold roughly 6%. Trimming removed 4 bases from V and 3 bases from J, with 9 bases in between. The CDR3 covers 13 residues. This clonotype appeared a few times. This rearrangement joins TRBV6-7 to TRBJ1-1, with D possibly being TRBD1 (6 bases). TRBV6-7 is annotated as an ORF whose role is uncertain. The receptor was isolated from a human donor who was either an allogeneic HSCT recipient or a stem cell or donor lymphocyte infusion donor (not recorded which). It is not recorded whose cells these are; they may come from a transplant donor. Source material: blood, either unsorted or a sorted T cell fraction (not recorded which). The CDR3, as DNA: TGTGCCAGCAGTTGGGACATTTACACTGAAGCTTTCTTT. It encodes CASSWDIYTEAFF.